A selection of T cell receptor beta chains follows, all from one sample in a study of control samples from healthy donors and cancer patients. Measured with immunoSEQ multiplex PCR; TCRdb has only the in-frame clones, and not every one. This sample lists fewer than 250,000 clones; its ten largest clones have 2.2%. Sequencing was performed on blood. These receptors originate from a woman younger than 45 in good health. Both conserved end residues are part of each CDR3. A D gene is named only where the DNA matches it firmly.

TRBJ2-3 TRBV7-9 NA TGTGCCAGCAGCTTAGTCCCTGCAGATACGCAGTATTTT CASSLVPADTQYF
TRBJ1-4 TRBV28 TRBD1 TGTGCCAGCAGTTTGACAGGGACGAATGAAAAACTGTTTTTT CASSLTGTNEKLFF
TRBJ1-1 TRBV1 NA TGCACCAGCAGCGGGCGGAGGAGTGAAGCTTTCTTT CTSSGRRSEAFF
TRBJ2-7 TRBV6-6 TRBD1 TGTGCCAGCAGAGGGACAGGTACCTACGAGCAGTACTTC CASRGTGTYEQYF
TRBJ1-2 TRBV28 NA TGTGCCAGCAGTTTATTACGGGGTGGCTACACCTTC CASSLLRGGYTF
TRBJ1-2 TRBV12-3/TRBV12-4 NA TGTGCTAGCGGAAAAATGACCGGGGCTCCGTCCTTC CASGKMTGAPSF
TRBJ2-1 TRBV4-2 NA TGTGCCAGCAGCCCCCGGGACCGAAAAAATGAGCAGTTCTTC CASSPRDRKNEQFF
TRBJ2-5 TRBV5-8 NA TGTGCCAGCAGCTTGGGGACTGCGGCCCCCCAAGAGACCCAGTACTTC CASSLGTAAPQETQYF
TRBJ2-7 TRBV25-1 NA TGTGCCAGCAGTGAGAGGGATGTTTCCTACGAGCAGTACTTC CASSERDVSYEQYF
TRBJ2-7 TRBV7-9 TRBD1 TGTGCCAGCAGCCCGTTGACAGGGGCGGCCTACGAGCAGTACTTC CASSPLTGAAYEQYF
TRBJ1-6 TRBV7-3 TRBD1 TGTGCCAGCAGCTCGACCACAGGGGGGGCCCTCCACTTT CASSSTTGGALHF
TRBJ1-3 TRBV3-1/TRBV3-2 TRBD1 TGTGCCAGCAGCCAAGCTTGGGGACAGAACTCTGGAAACACCATATATTTT CASSQAWGQNSGNTIYF
TRBJ1-4 TRBV28 NA TGTGCCAGCAGGAGTACAGGGTCTCGGAATGAAAAACTGTTTTTT CASRSTGSRNEKLFF
TRBJ2-3 TRBV7-2 TRBD2 TGTGCCAGCAGTTATCGGGGGGGCCTGAATACGCAGTATTTT CASSYRGGLNTQYF